The clone carrying this TCR beta chain is labeled medium-sized based on frequency. Its antigen is still unknown. The data were taken from a study of human CD8 memory T cell subsets. Germline assignment: CDR1 SGHRS and CDR2 YFSETQ. CDR3 size: 13 residues. Study-level points and caveats: The Chao1 estimates suggested that precursor exhausted T cells were less diverse than stem-like memory T cells.

Duplicate vials holding roughly 150,000 sorted CD8+ T cells per subset yielded the RNA. TCR beta libraries were made by UMI-labeled 5' RACE. Authors' data handling: Per TCR beta library, functional CDR3 beta clonotypes numbered about 3,000 to 18,000. Reprocessing the 5' RACE reads, TCRdb reports a single entry for every CDR3 protein and omits DNA. The V and J calls were determined by TCRdb, not by the authors. This sample's table has 5,000 to 6,000 distinct CDR3 sequences. The TCR sequence derives from a human donor in good health. Sequenced sample: CD8+ T cells from PBMCs. The J gene is TRBJ1-1, the V gene TRBV5-1. The CDR3 loop reads CASSSTWNTEAFF. Variable domain in full (rest from reference TRBV5-1 and TRBJ1-1): KAGVTQTPRYLIKTRGQQVTLSCSPISGHRSVSWYQQTPGQGLQFLFEYFSETQRNKGNFPGRFSGRQFSNSRSEMNVSTLELGDSALYLCASSSTWNTEAFFGQGTRLTVV.